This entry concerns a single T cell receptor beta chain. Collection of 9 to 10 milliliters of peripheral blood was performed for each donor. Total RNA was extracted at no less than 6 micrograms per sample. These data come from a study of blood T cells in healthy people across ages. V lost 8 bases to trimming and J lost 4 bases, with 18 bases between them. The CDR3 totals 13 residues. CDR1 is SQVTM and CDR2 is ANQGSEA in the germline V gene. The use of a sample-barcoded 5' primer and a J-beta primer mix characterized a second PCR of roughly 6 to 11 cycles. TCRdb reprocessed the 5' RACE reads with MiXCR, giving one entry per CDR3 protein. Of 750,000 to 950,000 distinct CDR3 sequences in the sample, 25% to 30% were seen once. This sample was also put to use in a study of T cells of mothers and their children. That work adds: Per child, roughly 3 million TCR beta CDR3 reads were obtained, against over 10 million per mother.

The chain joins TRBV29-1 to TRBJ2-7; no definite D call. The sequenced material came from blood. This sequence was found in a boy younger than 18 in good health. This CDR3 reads CSSPRVIIYEQYF. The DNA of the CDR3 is TGCAGCTCCCCCCGGGTGATTATATACGAGCAGTACTTC.